The sequence of this T cell receptor beta chain was determined in a study of CD8+ T cells in alopecia areata. Study outcomes and limitations: Tofacitinib significantly lowered scalp clonality and expanded CD8+ clones among the top 100.

Treatment of the sample: oral pan-JAK inhibitor, 5-10 mg twice daily. Alopecia areata patients gave lesional scalp punch biopsies and peripheral blood samples. About this clone itself: Its antigen is undetermined.

Reverse transcription of extracted RNA yielded cDNA, which provided the sequencing template. Profiled with immunoSEQ multiplex PCR; TCRdb holds only in-frame clones, not every one. The table has 200,000 to 250,000 clones, roughly three fifths seen once. The CDR3 consists of 15 residues. Germline CDR1 is LGHNT and CDR2 is FRNRAP. The V end was cut by 1 base, the J end by 0 bases, with 9 bases between. This clonotype originated in a human donor with alopecia areata. This chain joins TRBV12-5 and TRBJ1-2, with no clear D. The starting material was CD4+ T cells sorted from blood, obtained at week 44, from a patient treated with tofacitinib. CDR3 in DNA: TGTGCTAGTGGTTTGGGCAGACCTTCTAACTATGGCTACACCTTC. Translation: CASGLGRPSNYGYTF.